Below, one TCR beta chain is given with its context. This specimen belongs to a study of cytomegalovirus exposure and HLA in healthy donors. PCR primers comprised 60 Vbeta and 13 Jbeta primers. Measured with immunoSEQ multiplex PCR; TCRdb has only the in-frame clones, and not every one. The sample consists of some 97,000 clones, roughly 80% of them appearing once. From germline, CDR1 is SGHRS and CDR2 YFSETQ. There are 14 residues in the CDR3. V lost 0 bases, J lost 2 bases, and 8 bases lay in between. The specimen was PBMCs. The sequence derives from a male donor in good health and CMV-seropositive. The chain joins TRBV5-1 to TRBJ1-1; perhaps TRBD1 as D (5 bases). The chain's CDR3 is CASSLDGANTEAFF. DNA of the CDR3: TGCGCCAGCAGCTTGGATGGGGCCAACACTGAAGCTTTCTTT.